This TCR beta chain was identified in a study of shared clonotypes between healthy human individuals. The germline V gene encodes CDR1 SGHVS and CDR2 FQNEAQ. V gave up 3 bases and J gave up 8 bases; unmatched junction bases: 13. CDR3 length: 16 amino acids. This table comes from immunoSEQ multiplex PCR, and its TCRdb copy is limited to in-frame clones, with some not included. The repertoire holds millions of clones, with 90% to 95% as singletons. V and J are TRBV7-8 and TRBJ2-1; 7 nucleotides agree with TRBD2. This TCR came from a man aged 18 to 30 in good health. The specimen sequenced was naive CD4+ T cells sorted from blood. The subset denotes: CD45RA+ positively selected. The CDR3 DNA is TGTGCCAGCAGCTTCAGGCCTAGCGGTGGGCCGTATGAGCAGTTCTTC. This codes for CASSFRPSGGPYEQFF. Supplemented by reference TRBV7-8 and TRBJ2-1, the full variable domain reads GAGVSQSPRYKVAKRGQDVALRCDPISGHVSLFWYQQALGQGPEFLTYFQNEAQLDKSGLPSDRFFAERPEGSVSTLKIQRTQQEDSAVYLCASSFRPSGGPYEQFFGPGTRLTVL.